This record looks at one T cell receptor beta chain sequence and its context. Its antigen is not identified. This record comes from a study of OX40 agonist ivuxolimab in advanced cancers. General study results and limits: CD8+ T cells showed, on average, more clonal expansion than CD4+ cells.

This CDR3 spans 13 amino acids. Trimming took off 5 bases at V and 1 base at J, with 8 bases between the two ends. Germline CDR1 reads LNHDA; CDR2 reads SQIVND (reference sequence). Some clones are missing from TCRdb's copy, which holds only in-frame ones; the method was immunoSEQ multiplex PCR. The sample lists about 75,000 clones; approximately 84% were seen once. The source of this sequence is an adult with an advanced solid tumor such as melanoma, head and neck, liver or kidney cancer. The V call is TRBV19, the J call TRBJ1-1; a possible D gene is TRBD1 (5 bases). The sample in question was CD4+ or CD8+ T cells sorted from blood, obtained in a trial of the OX40 agonist ivuxolimab. The CDR3 spells CASSVTGNTEAFF. CDR3 bases: TGTGCCAGTAGTGTCACAGGGAACACTGAAGCTTTCTTT.